The entry below describes one T cell receptor beta chain. The target antigen is unknown. This sample was taken from a study of T cell responses to AZD1222 COVID-19 vaccine. Findings of the study overall: Nearly half of spike-specific TCRs reportedly target variant regions that are unmutated in the B.1.351 and B.1.1.7 variants.

Germline V gives CDR1 WNHNN, CDR2 SYGVQD (reference sequence). V shed 0 bases, J shed 4 bases, and the junction held 7 bases outside the gene matches. The CDR3 is made up of 16 amino acids. Method: immunoSEQ multiplex PCR; TCRdb's copy keeps in-frame clones and lacks some. Of roughly 150,000 clones listed, around 88% are singletons. The TCR was taken from an adult who received the AZD1222 COVID-19 vaccine. The chain couples TRBV10-1 to TRBJ2-3; TRBD1 agrees at 7 bases. Sequences were derived from peripheral blood, sampled 28 days after the second AZD1222 dose. Written as DNA, the CDR3 is TGCGCCAGCAGTGAGTCGACAGGGAAATTCGCAGATACGCAGTATTTT. Its protein product is CASSESTGKFADTQYF.